A selection of T cell receptor beta chains follows, all from one sample in a study of cytomegalovirus exposure and HLA in healthy donors. The assay was immunoSEQ multiplex PCR, and TCRdb's table has in-frame clones only and misses some. The sample lists tens of thousands of clones, 85% to 95% occurring once. Sequencing was done on a sample of PBMCs. The source is a young man in good health and CMV-seronegative. CDR3s include the opening cysteine and the closing phenylalanine or tryptophan. Fields, in order: J gene, V gene, D gene, clone size, CDR3 protein, CDR3 DNA. The D gene is left open where the match is weak. Rows may omit the clone size; those that give it use once, few, many or a size class.

TRBJ1-1 TRBV5-4 - - CASSLAQDRTEAFF TGTGCCAGCAGCTTGGCCCAGGATAGGACTGAAGCTTTCTTT
TRBJ1-6 TRBV10-3 TRBD1 - CAISEGDRGGSPLHF TGTGCCATCAGTGAGGGGGACAGGGGAGGCTCACCCCTCCACTTT
TRBJ2-2 TRBV29-1 - - CSVEGPGELFF TGCAGCGTTGAAGGGCCCGGGGAGCTGTTTTTT
TRBJ2-1 TRBV7-3 - - CASSLTEGSEQFF TGTGCCAGCAGCTTAACTGAGGGAAGTGAGCAGTTCTTC
TRBJ1-4 TRBV25-1 - - CASSDRNEKLFF TGTGCCAGCAGTGACCGTAATGAAAAACTGTTTTTT
TRBJ1-2 TRBV18 - once CASSIIGGGYTF TGTGCCAGCTCAATCATCGGGGGAGGCTACACCTTC
TRBJ2-3 TRBV2 TRBD2 - CAGHGGDTDTQYF TGTGCGGGTCATGGGGGGGACACAGATACGCAGTATTTT
TRBJ1-5 TRBV6-1 - - CASSEAARRWNQPQHF TGTGCCAGCAGTGAAGCGGCGAGGCGGTGGAATCAGCCCCAGCATTTT
TRBJ2-5 TRBV27 TRBD2 - CASSFQTGGETQYF TGTGCCAGCAGTTTTCAAACGGGGGGGGAGACCCAGTACTTC
TRBJ1-1 TRBV10-2 - - CATLDVGGETEAFF TGCGCCACCCTGGATGTGGGGGGGGAAACTGAAGCTTTCTTT
TRBJ1-1 TRBV19 - - CASSTPETDLQEAFF TGTGCCAGTAGCACCCCGGAGACAGACCTCCAGGAGGCTTTCTTT
TRBJ1-1 TRBV14 - once CASSLTEDSRAFF TGTGCCAGCAGCCTTACGGAAGACTCGAGAGCTTTCTTT
TRBJ2-1 TRBV7-9 - - CASSLGGAHYNEQFF TGTGCCAGCAGCTTAGGTGGAGCCCACTACAATGAGCAGTTCTTC
TRBJ1-3 TRBV7-9 - once CASSSLGGNLSGNTIYF TGTGCCAGCAGCTCCCTAGGAGGGAACCTCTCTGGAAACACCATATATTTT
TRBJ1-1 TRBV21-1 - - CASSLDCSNTEAFF TGTGCCAGCAGCCTAGACTGCTCGAACACTGAAGCTTTCTTT
TRBJ2-1 TRBV27 - - CASSLTGSTPMYNEQFF TGTGCCAGCAGTTTAACGGGGTCCACCCCTATGTACAATGAGCAGTTCTTC
TRBJ2-3 TRBV11-2 - - CASSLDRVSGSTDTQYF TGTGCCAGCAGCTTAGATAGGGTTAGCGGCTCCACAGATACGCAGTATTTT